This TCR beta chain is from a study of blood T cell repertoires in COVID-19. Germline loops: CDR1 SGHAT, CDR2 FQDESV (reference sequence). The CDR3 is made up of 14 amino acids. Trimming took off 5 bases at V and 4 bases at J, with 14 bases between the two ends. While infection was still active, Seattle patients were enrolled and then followed longitudinally. Measured with immunoSEQ multiplex PCR; TCRdb has only the in-frame clones, and not every one. The sample lists 200,000 to 250,000 clones; approximately 78% were seen once. The sample consisted of peripheral blood. This sequence was found in a woman in her 70s with COVID-19, enrolled during active disease. V usage is TRBV11-1 and J usage is TRBJ1-1, with D possibly matching TRBD1 (6 bases). The CDR3 reads CASSLLGGVTEAFF. Written as DNA, the CDR3 is TGTGCCAGCAGCCTTTTAGGGGGTGTCACTGAAGCTTTCTTT.